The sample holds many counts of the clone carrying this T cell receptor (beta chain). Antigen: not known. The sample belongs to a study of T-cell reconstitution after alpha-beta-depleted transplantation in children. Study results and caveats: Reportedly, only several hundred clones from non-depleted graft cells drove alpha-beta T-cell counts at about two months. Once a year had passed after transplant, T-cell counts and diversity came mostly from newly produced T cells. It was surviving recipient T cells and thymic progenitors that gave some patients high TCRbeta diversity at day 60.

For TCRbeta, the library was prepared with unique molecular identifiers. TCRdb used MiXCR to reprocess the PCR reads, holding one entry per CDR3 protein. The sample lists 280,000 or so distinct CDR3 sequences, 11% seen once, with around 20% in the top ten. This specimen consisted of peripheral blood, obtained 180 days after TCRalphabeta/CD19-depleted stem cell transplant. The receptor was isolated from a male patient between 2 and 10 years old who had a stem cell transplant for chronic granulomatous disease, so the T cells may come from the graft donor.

In nucleotides, the CDR3 is TGCAGTGCTAGGCGACTAGCGGGTGCAGATACGCAGTATTTT. Translating gives CSARRLAGADTQYF. This rearrangement joins TRBV20-1 to TRBJ2-3, with TRBD2 matching over 10 bases. This CDR3 spans 14 amino acids. Trimming cost V 3 bases and J 4 bases; bases outside gene matches: 4. The germline CDR1 and CDR2 sequences are DFQATT and SNEGSKA (reference sequence).